These 10 T cell receptor beta chains were sequenced from one sample in a study of T-cell memory formation after mild COVID-19. Each CDR3 protein gets one entry after TCRdb re-called the 5' RACE reads with MiXCR. Of 400,000 to 550,000 distinct CDR3 sequences in the sample, 20% to 25% were seen once. Sequenced material: PBMCs or a T cell subset sorted from them (not recorded which). Receptor source: an adult woman who had mild COVID-19 (a few samples of this study predate the infection). Cell type and time point are not known.

This chain joins TRBV5-1 and TRBJ2-1, with TRBD1 identical over 8 bases. V dropped 4 bases and J dropped 4; count of bases not matched to a gene: 4. This CDR3 has 14 residues. Germline V lookup: CDR1 SGHRS, CDR2 YFSETQ. The CDR3 DNA reads as TGCGCCAGCAGCCAATGGACAGGGTACAATGAGCAGTTCTTC. As protein: CASSQWTGYNEQFF.

The sample holds a few counts of this clonotype. This chain links TRBV3-1 with TRBJ1-4; D call uncertain. This CDR3 spans 15 amino acids. Per germline, CDR1 LGHDT and CDR2 YNNKEL (reference sequence). V lost 1 base and J lost 0, with 6 bases in between. The CDR3 DNA is TGTGCCAGCAGCCAAGTCCGGTCAACTAATGAAAAACTGTTTTTT. It is translated as CASSQVRSTNEKLFF.

This clonotype has just a few counts. V is TRBV27 and J is TRBJ1-5; perhaps TRBD1 as D (6 bases). Per the germline V gene, CDR1 is MNHEY and CDR2 is SMNVEV (reference sequence). The CDR3 length is 15 residues. Trimming stripped 6 bases from V and 7 bases from J, with 19 bases between. The CDR3 sequence: CASRVSGGRGQPQHF. The DNA for the CDR3 is TGTGCCAGCAGGGTCTCTGGGGGGCGAGGACAGCCCCAGCATTTT.

This chain uses TRBV4-2 with TRBJ1-2, with TRBD1 identical over 10 bases. The CDR3 is made up of 16 amino acids. Per the germline V gene, CDR1 is LGHNA and CDR2 is YNFKEQ. V shed 3 bases and J 4 bases; nucleotides not matched to a gene: 8. As DNA, the CDR3 is TGTGCCAGCAGCCATCCCCGGACAGGGGGGTCCTATGGCTACACCTTC. Translation: CASSHPRTGGSYGYTF.

This clonotype turned up a few times. This rearrangement joins TRBV6-5 to TRBJ2-7, with a possible D match to TRBD2 (7 bases). Germline assignment: CDR1 MNHEY and CDR2 SVGAGI. Between the trimmed V and J ends, which lost 0 bases and 2 bases, there was a span of 14 bases. This CDR3 contains 16 residues. The CDR3 region is CASSYSGRGGPYEQYF. The CDR3 region has the DNA TGTGCCAGCAGTTACTCCGGCAGGGGAGGGCCCTACGAGCAGTACTTC.

This clonotype was seen a handful of times. V usage is TRBV12-3 or TRBV12-4 and J usage is TRBJ2-2; D possibly corresponds to TRBD2 (6 bases). The CDR3 extends over 15 amino acids. V dropped 3 bases and J dropped 6 bases, with 14 bases sitting between them. Here the CDR3 DNA reads TGTGCCAGCAGTTTGTCAGTCGGGAGAGCCGGGGAGCTGTTTTTT. This translates into CASSLSVGRAGELFF.

This clonotype was seen at least ten times. The chain carries TRBV7-9 and TRBJ1-1; D gene ambiguous. Trimming removed 2 bases from V and 5 bases from J, with 3 bases in between. The CDR3 is 11 amino acids. Germline CDR1 is SEHNR and CDR2 is FQNEAQ (reference sequence). This CDR3 reads CASSLKTEAFF. CDR3 coding DNA: TGTGCCAGCAGCTTAAAAACTGAAGCTTTCTTT.

This clonotype was counted a few times. This chain uses TRBV12-3 or TRBV12-4 with TRBJ2-3; weak D call: TRBD2 (6 bases). This CDR3 has 16 amino acids. Trimming shortened V by 4 bases and J by 1 base, and 15 bases separated the two germline ends. Here the CDR3 DNA reads TGTGCCAGCAGTTGGGTAGGGAGGTTCCGCACAGATACGCAGTATTTT. Amino acids: CASSWVGRFRTDTQYF.

This chain joins TRBV18 and TRBJ2-3, with a tentative D call TRBD2 (6 bases). The V gene's germline CDR1 is KGHSH and CDR2 LQKENI. The germline V and J ends were trimmed by 0 bases and 2 bases, with 15 bases remaining between them. The CDR3 runs 17 residues. CDR3 protein: CASSPPGRRDPTDTQYF. CDR3 sequence (DNA): TGTGCCAGCTCACCACCGGGGCGGCGGGACCCCACAGATACGCAGTATTTT.

CDR3 in DNA: TGTGCCAGCAGTGAAGTGTCTAGCGGGGGTCAGACCCAGTACTTC. Residues: CASSEVSSGGQTQYF. This rearrangement joins TRBV2 to TRBJ2-5, with 10 positions matching TRBD2. J gave up 6 bases and V 1 base, and 5 bases lay outside the gene matches. Per the germline V gene, CDR1 is SNHLY and CDR2 is FYNNEI. The CDR3 is 15 residues long.